Listed below are T cell receptor beta chains from one sample, sequenced in a study of cytomegalovirus exposure and HLA in healthy donors. The table came from immunoSEQ multiplex PCR; TCRdb's copy has only in-frame clones and leaves some out. The data show roughly 96,000 clones, under 85% seen once. The source material was PBMCs. The receptors originated from a woman aged 70-85 years in good health and CMV-seropositive. The conserved cysteine and the conserved F or W are not part of the CDR3 here. The order of the fields is J gene, V gene, CDR3 protein.

TRBJ1-4,TRBV6-5,ASSYSPAVTNEKLF
TRBJ1-2,TRBV6-5,ASSYDRTANYGYT
TRBJ2-7,TRBV5-1,ASSLVSGPFYEQY
TRBJ2-3,TRBV9,ASSVLPGGAEDTQY
TRBJ1-6,TRBV7-3,ASKRGPEDSPLH
TRBJ2-7,TRBV19,ASSIYQNRGEQY
TRBJ1-5,TRBV19,ASGPSSNQPQH
TRBJ1-1,TRBV2,ASTQGEYTEAF
TRBJ1-4,TRBV28,ASSTLTGGREKLF
TRBJ1-5,TRBV29-1,SVSADSVSNQPQH
TRBJ2-7,TRBV5-4,ASSSTSGSYEQY
TRBJ1-5,TRBV6-5,ASSPIRVNQPQH
TRBJ2-3,TRBV6-5,ASSPRTGSDTQY
TRBJ2-7,TRBV7-9,ASSLSVWDSSKSEQY
TRBJ1-2,TRBV7-2,ASSSTGTYGHT
TRBJ1-4,TRBV7-6,ASSPLYARSFEKLF
TRBJ2-7,TRBV9,ASSEFPRGSSYEQY
TRBJ2-7,TRBV18,ASSLTGESSYEQY
TRBJ2-2,TRBV5-1,ASSLAGTRTGELF
TRBJ1-4,TRBV7-2,ASSLQGRNEKLF
TRBJ1-2,TRBV6-4,ASSAQPRYGYT
TRBJ2-1,TRBV18,ASSPLASGSGGNEQF
TRBJ2-7,TRBV6-1,ASSPSRQGEQY
TRBJ2-3,TRBV19,ASSITSGGPTDTQY
TRBJ1-4,TRBV5-1,ASSRWSAPSQNEKLF
TRBJ2-7,TRBV27,ASSFPGTATYEQY
TRBJ1-1,TRBV4-1,ASSQGVPGQSQAF
TRBJ2-5,TRBV9,ASSPTGDRGETQY
TRBJ2-1,TRBV5-1,ASSFQGGNEQF
TRBJ1-2,TRBV18,ASSETGDGYT
TRBJ2-6,TRBV18,ASSPLRSGANVLT
TRBJ1-5,TRBV27,ASRQGGQPQH
TRBJ2-2,TRBV11-3,ASSYSGTNTGELF
TRBJ1-6,TRBV4-1,ASSLSGSGQSPLH
TRBJ2-7,TRBV4-1,ASSQDPTSGSSYEQY
TRBJ2-2,TRBV5-1,ASSRDRVLGTGELF
TRBJ2-1,TRBV6-6,ASSYGLAPLNDEQF
TRBJ2-7,TRBV6-5,ASSPARAFSYEQY
TRBJ2-7,TRBV18,ASSPPGRSYEQY
TRBJ1-4,TRBV29-1,SVAPGQGQKLF
TRBJ2-3,TRBV28,ASSPLAGGTDTQY
TRBJ1-5,TRBV19,ASSLGGATDQPQH
TRBJ2-1,TRBV5-1,ASSYYRDNEQF
TRBJ1-2,TRBV28,ASSFGRAYGYT
TRBJ1-1,TRBV2,ASILPGVPTEAF
TRBJ2-6,TRBV18,ASSPLGRPGKYSGANVLT
TRBJ1-5,TRBV7-2,ASSLEGAGSDQPQH
TRBJ1-1,TRBV13,ASSNSNMNTEAF
TRBJ2-7,TRBV7-6,ASSLGAGGSYEQY
TRBJ2-5,TRBV6-1,ASSEGGQGETQY
TRBJ2-7,TRBV10-3,AISEQTGRVQY
TRBJ2-7,TRBV18,ASSPTGGEQY
TRBJ2-7,TRBV6-5,ARADSNYEQY
TRBJ1-5,TRBV10-1,ASSPDRFGPQH
TRBJ2-3,TRBV4-2,ASSQEAGADTQY
TRBJ2-1,TRBV28,ASSFSGRGYNEQF
TRBJ2-7,TRBV7-9,ASSPRDYTYEQY
TRBJ1-4,TRBV28,ASSSSRGREKLF
TRBJ1-6,TRBV4-2,ASRAPQGANSPLH